A single sample is the source of the 27 T cell receptor beta chains below, sequenced in a study of a mutant IDH1 vaccine in newly diagnosed glioma. This table comes from immunoSEQ multiplex PCR, and its TCRdb copy is limited to in-frame clones, with some not included. The table records approximately 57,000 clones, 70% to 85% of them present only once. These receptors have no identified antigens. Time point: week 5, during vaccination. Every vaccination contained 300 ug of the mutant IDH1 20-mer peptide and was paired with topical imiquimod. The specimen was PBMCs, collected from a glioma patient whose treatment included an IDH1 peptide vaccine. The receptors originated from a young woman with glioma. Some clones in this sample may be carry-over from other donors' samples.

The J gene is TRBJ2-5, the V gene TRBV2; D is tentatively TRBD1 or TRBD2 (5 bases each). This CDR3 contains 13 residues. Trimming took off 7 bases at V and 1 base at J, with 10 bases between the two ends. Germline V gives CDR1 SNHLY, CDR2 FYNNEI. The CDR3 here is CASTPGTQETQYF. For the CDR3, the DNA is TGTGCCAGCACCCCGGGGACCCAAGAGACCCAGTACTTC.

The table lists this clone with a few counts. The CDR3 DNA is TGTGCCAGCAGCCTCTCGGAAGCTTTCTTT. As protein: CASSLSEAFF. V gene TRBV7-9 combines with J gene TRBJ1-1, with D unresolved. The CDR3 runs 10 residues. V dropped 5 bases and J dropped 8 bases, with 6 bases sitting between them. Germline CDR1 and CDR2: SEHNR and FQNEAQ (reference sequence).

The chain recombines TRBV5-1 with TRBJ2-3; D remains unclear. CDR1 is SGHRS and CDR2 is YFSETQ in the germline V gene. V was pared by 5 bases and J by 0 bases, with 7 bases between. The CDR3 covers 13 residues. CDR3 coding DNA: TGCGCCAGCAGGGGTACTAGCACAGATACGCAGTATTTT. Protein: CASRGTSTDTQYF.

The V call is TRBV7-8, the J call TRBJ2-5, with D maybe TRBD2 (6 bases). The CDR3 spans 14 residues. Trimming pared 5 bases from V and 5 bases from J, leaving 15 bases between. Germline CDR1 is SGHVS and CDR2 is FQNEAQ. The CDR3 DNA reads as TGTGCCAGCAGCCCGGGACTCACACCCGAGACCCAGTACTTC. Translated: CASSPGLTPETQYF.

The CDR3 here is CASSERRGSSRTDTQYF. CDR3 bases: TGTGCCAGCAGTGAAAGACGTGGCAGCAGCCGCACAGATACGCAGTATTTT. The genes are TRBV25-1 and TRBJ2-3; D ambiguous. Trimming pared 2 bases from V and 1 base from J, leaving 16 bases between. The V gene's germline CDR1 is MGHDK and CDR2 SYGVNS. This CDR3 comprises 17 residues. The complete variable domain, with remaining parts taken from reference TRBV25-1 and TRBJ2-3, reads EADIYQTPRYLVIGTGKKITLECSQTMGHDKMYWYQQDPGMELHLIHYSYGVNSTEKGDLSSESTVSRIRTEHFPLTLESARPSHTSQYLCASSERRGSSRTDTQYFGPGTRLTVL.

This clone was picked up a small number of times. The CDR3 region has the DNA TGTGCCAGCAGCTCGGGTCGTGCACCCCGCCAGTACTTC. Protein: CASSSGRAPRQYF. The rearrangement joins TRBV7-7 to TRBJ2-5; D gene ambiguous. The CDR3 extends over 13 amino acids. The germline V gene encodes CDR1 SSHAT and CDR2 FNYEAQ (reference sequence). The V end was cut by 4 bases, the J end by 10 bases, with 16 bases between.

The chain recombines TRBV7-9 with TRBJ1-4, with a tentative D call TRBD1 (5 bases). The V end lost 2 bases, the J end lost 6 bases, and 13 bases lay between the germline ends. This CDR3 is 15 amino acids long. The germline V gene encodes CDR1 SEHNR and CDR2 FQNEAQ (reference sequence). In DNA form, the CDR3 reads TGTGCCAGCAGCTTATTGGGGGGGGGAGATGAAAAACTGTTTTTT. Protein sequence: CASSLLGGGDEKLFF.

V and J are TRBV11-2 and TRBJ2-6, with a possible D match to TRBD2 (5 bases). Germline CDR1 is SGHAT and CDR2 is FQNNGV. V was trimmed by 7 bases and J by 3 bases, leaving 7 bases between them. This CDR3 comprises 13 residues. The CDR3 reads CASKAGGANVLTF. The CDR3 nucleotides are TGTGCCAGCAAGGCGGGTGGGGCCAACGTCCTGACTTTC.

This chain links TRBV29-1 with TRBJ1-1; D gene ambiguous. V dropped 4 bases and J dropped 0 bases, with 9 bases sitting between them. Germline assignment: CDR1 SQVTM and CDR2 ANQGSEA. CDR3 size: 13 residues. CDR3 sequence (DNA): TGCAGCGTTGGGGTAGGGTTGAACACTGAAGCTTTCTTT. As protein: CSVGVGLNTEAFF.

This clone is judged medium-sized. This rearrangement joins TRBV5-1 to TRBJ1-2, with a possible D match to TRBD1 (6 bases). Germline CDR1 and CDR2: SGHRS and YFSETQ. The CDR3 consists of 13 residues. With 4 bases removed from V and 8 bases from J, the gap between germline ends came to 15 bases. CDR3 DNA: TGCGCCAGCAGCCTGGACGGGGGCGGAGGCTACACCTTC. Its protein product is CASSLDGGGGYTF.

The V and J genes are TRBV25-1 and TRBJ1-1, with TRBD1 matching 7 bases. The germline V gene encodes CDR1 MGHDK and CDR2 SYGVNS. V lost 5 bases and J lost 4; bases outside the gene matches: 7. This CDR3 has 14 residues. The CDR3 coding sequence is TGTGCCAGCAGTCCCACAGGGGATCGCACTGAAGCTTTCTTT. Translating gives CASSPTGDRTEAFF. Variable domain in full (rest from reference TRBV25-1 and TRBJ1-1): EADIYQTPRYLVIGTGKKITLECSQTMGHDKMYWYQQDPGMELHLIHYSYGVNSTEKGDLSSESTVSRIRTEHFPLTLESARPSHTSQYLCASSPTGDRTEAFFGQGTRLTVV.

The J gene is TRBJ1-3, the V gene TRBV7-9; D gene ambiguous. Germline lookup yields CDR1 SEHNR and CDR2 FQNEAQ (reference sequence). V was trimmed by 4 bases and J by 6 bases, leaving 13 bases between them. The CDR3 is made up of 14 amino acids. CDR3 amino acids: CASSSSGSVNTIYF. In DNA form, the CDR3 reads TGTGCCAGCAGCTCCAGTGGATCCGTAAACACCATATATTTT.

This chain uses TRBV9 with TRBJ1-1; no reliable D call. V lost 0 bases to trimming and J lost 3 bases, with 9 bases between them. Germline-derived CDR1 and CDR2 are SGDLS and YYNGEE. This CDR3 contains 14 residues. DNA of the CDR3: TGTGCCAGCAGCGTAGCGGGTTACGACACTGAAGCTTTCTTT. Protein: CASSVAGYDTEAFF.

This rearrangement joins TRBV29-1 to TRBJ1-1, with a weak D call TRBD1 (5 bases). Trimming left V 7 bases short and J 4 bases short, with 19 bases between. The CDR3 sequence is 14 residues long. Per germline, CDR1 SQVTM and CDR2 ANQGSEA. This chain's CDR3 is CSAAGGDGRTEAFF. In nucleotides, the CDR3 is TGCAGCGCCGCCGGAGGGGATGGGCGCACTGAAGCTTTCTTT. The entire variable domain, with the rest obtained from reference TRBV29-1 and TRBJ1-1, is as follows: SAVISQKPSRDICQRGTSLTIQCQVDSQVTMMFWYRQQPGQSLTLIATANQGSEATYESGFVIDKFPISRPNLTFSTLTVSNMSPEDSSIYLCSAAGGDGRTEAFFGQGTRLTVV.

The chain links TRBV11-2 to TRBJ1-2; D is possibly TRBD1 (6 bases). This CDR3 has 13 residues. V was trimmed by 0 bases and J by 6 bases, leaving 8 bases between them. CDR1 is SGHAT and CDR2 is FQNNGV in the germline V gene. The CDR3 sequence is CASSLDRGHGYTF. The DNA for the CDR3 is TGTGCCAGCAGCTTAGATCGGGGGCATGGCTACACCTTC.

The chain is built from TRBV10-3 and TRBJ2-3, with 12 bases lining up with TRBD2. Germline CDR1 ENHRY, CDR2 SYGVKD. V trimming: 0 bases; J trimming: 5 bases; junction bases outside the gene matches: 15. The CDR3 extends over 20 amino acids. Written as DNA, the CDR3 is TGTGCCATCAGTGAGTCTAGTCCTAGCGGGAGGGCCGAGTTGGTAGATACGCAGTATTTT. It specifies CAISESSPSGRAELVDTQYF.

This chain links TRBV19 with TRBJ2-7; 8 bases are shared with TRBD1. Germline CDR1 LNHDA, CDR2 SQIVND (reference sequence). V gave up 4 bases and J gave up 4 bases; unmatched junction bases: 12. This CDR3 has 16 amino acids. The CDR3 region is CASSTSPGQGGYEQYF. In DNA, the CDR3 is TGTGCCAGTAGTACTAGCCCCGGACAGGGCGGGTACGAGCAGTACTTC.

The chain combines TRBV5-6 with TRBJ1-2, with D maybe TRBD1 (6 bases). This CDR3 has 16 amino acids. The V gene lost 4 bases and the J gene lost 6 bases, with 22 bases spanning the gap. The germline CDR1 and CDR2 sequences are SGHDT and YYEEEE. CDR3: CASSPDRRLYMDGYTF. DNA of the CDR3: TGTGCCAGCAGCCCGGACAGACGACTTTACATGGATGGCTACACCTTC.

A single count supports this clone. This chain uses TRBV30 with TRBJ2-1, with unresolved D. The CDR3 has 13 amino acids. Germline CDR1 GTSNPN, CDR2 SVGIG (reference sequence). Trimming left V 0 bases short and J 4 bases short, with 7 bases between. The chain's CDR3 is CAWSVQLYNEQFF. The CDR3 nucleotides read TGTGCCTGGAGTGTTCAGTTGTACAATGAGCAGTTCTTC.

This chain joins TRBV5-1 and TRBJ2-7; 9 bases map to TRBD1. This CDR3 has 15 amino acids. V shed 0 bases and J 7 bases; nucleotides not matched to a gene: 8. In germline, CDR1 is SGHRS, CDR2 YFSETQ. This chain's CDR3 is CASSLARDRVREQYF. The DNA for the CDR3 is TGCGCCAGCAGCTTGGCCCGGGACAGGGTGAGGGAGCAGTACTTC.

The chain recombines TRBV5-4 with TRBJ2-2; possibly TRBD1 for D (5 bases). There are 15 residues in the CDR3. CDR1 SGHNT and CDR2 YYREEE come from the germline V gene (reference sequence). The V end lost 3 bases, the J end lost 4 bases, and 13 bases lay between the germline ends. CDR3: CASSSGQPFTGELFF. CDR3 in DNA: TGTGCCAGCAGCTCTGGACAACCCTTCACCGGGGAGCTGTTTTTT. Complete variable domain (other parts from reference TRBV5-4 and TRBJ2-2): ETGVTQSPTHLIKTRGQQVTLRCSSQSGHNTVSWYQQALGQGPQFIFQYYREEENGRGNFPPRFSGLQFPNYSSELNVNALELDDSALYLCASSSGQPFTGELFFGEGSRLTVL.

The CDR3 loop reads CASSPSNTEAFF. The DNA for the CDR3 is TGTGCCAGCAGCCCCAGCAACACTGAAGCTTTCTTT. This sequence joins TRBV9 and TRBJ1-1, with D uncertain. The CDR3 loop spans 12 amino acids. Between the trimmed V and J ends, which lost 4 bases and 2 bases, there was a span of 6 bases. The germline V gene has CDR1 SGDLS and CDR2 YYNGEE.

The V call is TRBV6-6, the J call TRBJ2-2; D unresolved. The CDR3 is 13 residues long. V lost 3 bases, J lost 6 bases, and 8 bases lay in between. Germline loops: CDR1 MNHNY, CDR2 SVGAGI (reference sequence). The CDR3 loop is CASSYGKAGELFF. For the CDR3, the DNA is TGTGCCAGCAGTTATGGGAAAGCCGGGGAGCTGTTTTTT.

This chain links TRBV6-5 with TRBJ1-3; no clear D gene. CDR1 and CDR2 (germline): MNHEY, SVGAGI. CDR3 length: 16 amino acids. Trimming removed 0 bases from V and 0 bases from J, with 9 bases in between. Here the CDR3 DNA reads TGTGCCAGCAGTTACTCATCAACAAGCTCTGGAAACACCATATATTTT. Protein: CASSYSSTSSGNTIYF.

The chain recombines TRBV18 with TRBJ2-6; D assignment may be TRBD1 or TRBD2 (5 bases each). Trimming took off 6 bases at V and 3 bases at J, with 15 bases between the two ends. The germline V gene has CDR1 KGHSH and CDR2 LQKENI. The CDR3 runs to 16 residues. The CDR3: CASSPGPRLGANVLTF. As DNA, the CDR3 is TGTGCCAGCTCTCCGGGGCCCCGTCTTGGGGCCAACGTCCTGACTTTC.

The chain joins TRBV2 to TRBJ2-2; D is perhaps TRBD1 (5 bases). The CDR3 runs 15 residues. Trimming cost V 5 bases and J 4 bases, with 14 bases left between them. Looked up from germline, CDR1 is SNHLY and CDR2 is FYNNEI. The CDR3 bases are TGTGCCAGCAGTAAAGGACAAGTGGGCACCGGGGAGCTGTTTTTT. Translating gives CASSKGQVGTGELFF.

This clone was picked up a small number of times. The chain links TRBV10-3 to TRBJ1-4; TRBD1 agrees at 8 bases. Germline CDR1 ENHRY, CDR2 SYGVKD. Trimming removed 6 bases from V and 8 bases from J; junction bases left unmatched: 8. The CDR3 length is 14 residues. CDR3 nucleotide sequence: TGTGCCATCAGCAAGGGACAGGTGGACGAAAAACTGTTTTTT. This sequence encodes CAISKGQVDEKLFF.